The text below deals with one TCR beta chain. This specimen comes from a study of T-cell reconstitution after alpha-beta-depleted transplantation in children. Using unique molecular identifiers, the investigators prepared the TCRbeta library. Each CDR3 protein is one row after TCRdb ran MiXCR on the PCR reads. Here the sample spans about 200,000 distinct CDR3 sequences, just over 14% being singletons. This receptor was taken from a human donor who donated a stem cell graft to a child with acute lymphoblastic leukemia. The source was PBMCs from the stem cell graft donor, collected from the stem cell graft.

The CDR3 bases are TGCAGCGTTGAAAGCGGACAGAGCTCTGGAAACACCATATATTTT. Translating it yields CSVESGQSSGNTIYF. The V and J genes are TRBV29-1 and TRBJ1-3, with TRBD1 as a possible D gene (6 bases). This CDR3 has 15 amino acids. V was pared by 2 bases and J by 0 bases, with 11 bases between. The germline gives CDR1 SQVTM, CDR2 ANQGSEA.